In this sample, the clone carrying this T cell receptor (beta chain) turned up a few times. The data were obtained in a study of blood T cell repertoires in COVID-19. The wider study: Donors in the United States, Italy and Spain gave samples during acute or convalescent COVID-19. PBMCs, B-cell-depleted T cells, or T cells were the source of the cDNA or gDNA that made up the material.

Original handling: Amplification with reference gene primers provided the estimates of nucleated cell counts. Generated by immunoSEQ multiplex PCR, the TCRdb table keeps only in-frame clones and is missing some. That table is the source of V, J and clone size, and D and trimming were worked out from the DNA. The profile covers approximately 170,000 clones, with around 85% appearing a single time and 3.5% to 4% taken by the ten largest. The CDR3 extends over 15 amino acids. The germline V gene encodes CDR1 LNHNV and CDR2 YYDKDF (reference sequence). The V and J ends lost 3 bases and 1 base, in that order; junction bases with no gene match: 1.

The sequenced sample was peripheral blood. The receptor was derived from a woman in her 70s with acute or convalescent COVID-19. This chain links TRBV15 with TRBJ2-7; 12 bases line up with TRBD2. DNA of the CDR3: TGTGCCACCAGCAGGGGACTAGCGGGTTCCTACGAGCAGTACTTC. Its translation is CATSRGLAGSYEQYF.